The 31 T cell receptor beta chains below come from one sample, sequenced in a study of T cell repertoires in cytomegalovirus infection. MiXCR was run by TCRdb on the reads, yielding one entry per CDR3 protein. The data hold some 180,000 distinct CDR3 sequences, with less than 9.5% observed a single time. The specimen was PBMCs. These TCRs come from a human donor in good health (CMV status not recorded). Some clones in this sample may be carry-over from other donors' samples.

The rearrangement links TRBV7-9 to TRBJ1-5; 8 bases are a match to TRBD1. The CDR3 runs to 16 residues. The V gene's germline CDR1 is SEHNR and CDR2 FQNEAQ (reference sequence). With 5 bases clipped from V and 0 bases from J, the junction kept 6 bases outside the gene matches. CDR3 bases: TGTGCCAGCAGCCACACAGGGGGAGATAGCAATCAGCCCCAGCATTTT. Residues: CASSHTGGDSNQPQHF.

The chain couples TRBV24-1 to TRBJ2-5, with a tentative D call TRBD2 (6 bases). V was cut by 3 bases and J by 9 bases, with 16 bases left in between. The CDR3 contains 14 residues. Germline CDR1 KGHDR, CDR2 SFDVKD. In DNA form, the CDR3 reads TGTGCCACCAGTGATCAGGGCCGCCCGGGAGCCCAGTACTTC. Encoded protein: CATSDQGRPGAQYF.

This clonotype was recorded at least ten times. The V and J genes are TRBV20-1 and TRBJ2-1; 8 bases align to TRBD2. Germline V CDR1 and CDR2: DFQATT, SNEGSKA (reference sequence). The CDR3 loop spans 16 amino acids. The V segment lost 8 bases and the J segment 0 bases; nucleotides outside the gene matches: 12. Here the CDR3 DNA reads TGCAGTACCGATCCCCCCGGGGGGGCCTCCTACAATGAGCAGTTCTTC. This codes for CSTDPPGGASYNEQFF.

This chain's CDR3 is CASSQDSAGASYEQYF. CDR3 coding DNA: TGCGCCAGCAGCCAAGACTCGGCAGGAGCCTCCTACGAGCAGTACTTC. The chain employs TRBV4-1 and TRBJ2-7; D call uncertain. V was pared by 0 bases and J by 0 bases, with 12 bases between. Germline V gene data show CDR1 as MGHRA and CDR2 as YSYEKL. This CDR3 spans 16 amino acids.

This clonotype has at least ten counts. The V gene is TRBV7-8, the J gene TRBJ1-2; 9 nucleotides match TRBD1. Germline V gene data show CDR1 as SGHVS and CDR2 as FQNEAQ. Germline trimming cut 2 bases from V and 6 bases from J; bases unmatched to any gene: 4. The CDR3 runs 14 residues. The CDR3 DNA follows: TGTGCCAGCAGCTTACCAGGGACAGGGAATGGCTACACCTTC. Its translation is CASSLPGTGNGYTF. Together with reference TRBV7-8 and TRBJ1-2, the CDR3 gives the full variable domain: GAGVSQSPRYKVAKRGQDVALRCDPISGHVSLFWYQQALGQGPEFLTYFQNEAQLDKSGLPSDRFFAERPEGSVSTLKIQRTQQEDSAVYLCASSLPGTGNGYTFGSGTRLTVV.

Many counts were recorded for this clonotype. The chain combines TRBV7-9 with TRBJ2-2, with 9 bases identical to TRBD1. Losses at the gene ends were 4 bases for V and 9 bases for J; bases not matched to a gene: 9. The CDR3 runs 15 residues. CDR1 SEHNR and CDR2 FQNEAQ come from the germline V gene (reference sequence). The CDR3: CASSSGTGKSWELFF. In nucleotides, the CDR3 is TGTGCCAGCAGCTCGGGGACAGGGAAAAGCTGGGAGCTGTTTTTT.

This clonotype has at least ten counts. The chain joins TRBV5-4 to TRBJ2-6; 8 nucleotides line up with TRBD1. The germline CDR1 and CDR2 sequences are SGHNT and YYREEE (reference sequence). With V trimmed by 4 bases and J by 0 bases, 6 bases remained unmatched. This CDR3 spans 17 amino acids. In nucleotides, the CDR3 is TGTGCCAGCAGCGCCGGACAGGGCGGCTCTGGGGCCAACGTCCTGACTTTC. Its protein is CASSAGQGGSGANVLTF. Based on the CDR3 plus reference TRBV5-4 and TRBJ2-6, the full variable domain is ETGVTQSPTHLIKTRGQQVTLRCSSQSGHNTVSWYQQALGQGPQFIFQYYREEENGRGNFPPRFSGLQFPNYSSELNVNALELDDSALYLCASSAGQGGSGANVLTFGAGSRLTVL.

J is TRBJ2-7 and V is TRBV2; 7 bases match TRBD2. Germline loops: CDR1 SNHLY, CDR2 FYNNEI. The trim removed 3 bases at V and 3 bases at J, leaving 8 bases unmatched. CDR3 length equals 15 residues. CDR3 region: CASSDGPSGNYEQYF. The CDR3 DNA follows: TGTGCCAGCAGTGACGGGCCTAGCGGCAACTACGAGCAGTACTTC.

The J gene is TRBJ1-5, the V gene TRBV6-1; D not resolved. V was clipped by 2 bases and J by 7 bases, with 18 bases between them. Germline values: CDR1 MNHNS, CDR2 SASEGT. The CDR3 is 16 amino acids. CDR3 DNA sequence: TGTGCCAGCAGTGAATTCCCGAGCGGAACGGCGCAGCCCCAGCATTTT. Translating it yields CASSEFPSGTAQPQHF.

The V and J genes are TRBV12-3 or TRBV12-4 and TRBJ1-1; D is uncertain. The CDR3 sequence is 13 residues long. V gave up 2 bases and J gave up 1 base, with 5 bases separating them. CDR3: CASSLRSNTEAFF. CDR3 nucleotide sequence: TGTGCCAGCAGTTTAAGGTCGAACACTGAAGCTTTCTTT.

In this sample, this clonotype turned up many times. This chain joins TRBV7-8 and TRBJ2-5, with 7 bases aligning to TRBD1. The J segment lost 2 bases and the V segment lost 7 bases, leaving 10 bases of the junction unmatched. This CDR3 is built from 15 residues. CDR1 and CDR2 from the germline V gene are SGHVS and FQNEAQ. CDR3 sequence (DNA): TGTGCCAGCATCCCACCGAGGGGGCGTCAAGAGACCCAGTACTTC. Residues: CASIPPRGRQETQYF.

At least ten counts were recorded for this clonotype. The V and J genes are TRBV12-3 or TRBV12-4 and TRBJ1-3; D is possibly TRBD1 (6 bases). The V end was cut by 7 bases, the J end by 0 bases, with 10 bases between. The CDR3 is 14 residues long. The CDR3 DNA reads as TGTGCCAGCACTAAACAGGGCTCTGGAAACACCATATATTTT. Residues: CASTKQGSGNTIYF.

In this sample, this clonotype turned up many times. The rearrangement links TRBV7-9 to TRBJ1-3, with TRBD1 matching over 7 bases. Germline assignment: CDR1 SEHNR and CDR2 FQNEAQ (reference sequence). The CDR3 loop spans 15 amino acids. The junction had 6 bases not matched to a gene; V was cut back by 4 bases and J by 3 bases. The CDR3 loop is CASSSTGARGNTIYF. CDR3 sequence (DNA): TGTGCCAGCAGCTCCACAGGGGCCCGTGGAAACACCATATATTTT.

This clonotype was found many times. The V call is TRBV7-2, the J call TRBJ2-1, with D unresolved. Between the trimmed V and J ends, which lost 5 bases and 9 bases, there was a span of 11 bases. CDR3 size: 12 residues. CDR1 and CDR2 from the germline V gene are SGHTA and FQGNSA. CDR3 sequence (DNA): TGTGCCAGCAGCCCTCAGATTGGTGAGCAGTTCTTC. Translating it yields CASSPQIGEQFF. Supplemented by reference TRBV7-2 and TRBJ2-1, the full variable domain reads GAGVSQSPSNKVTEKGKDVELRCDPISGHTALYWYRQSLGQGLEFLIYFQGNSAPDKSGLPSDRFSAERTGGSVSTLTIQRTQQEDSAVYLCASSPQIGEQFFGPGTRLTVL.

This clonotype was observed at least ten times. The chain uses TRBV7-2 and TRBJ1-6; D remains unclear. Trimming stripped 10 bases from V and 0 bases from J, with 16 bases between. CDR3 length: 16 residues. Germline loops: CDR1 SGHTA, CDR2 FQGNSA. The CDR3 loop reads CATSTVVLSYNSPLHF. The DNA of the CDR3 is TGTGCCACTTCAACGGTCGTACTCTCCTATAATTCACCCCTCCACTTT. Full variable domain (outside the CDR3, taken from reference TRBV7-2 and TRBJ1-6): GAGVSQSPSNKVTEKGKDVELRCDPISGHTALYWYRQSLGQGLEFLIYFQGNSAPDKSGLPSDRFSAERTGGSVSTLTIQRTQQEDSAVYLCATSTVVLSYNSPLHFGNGTRLTVT.

The gene calls are TRBV5-4 and TRBJ1-1; a possible D gene is TRBD1 (5 bases). Germline V gene lookup returns CDR1 SGHNT and CDR2 YYREEE (reference sequence). Trimming shortened V by 3 bases and J by 6 bases, and 18 bases separated the two germline ends. CDR3 size: 15 residues. CDR3 residues: CASSSNGARGAEAFF. CDR3 nucleotides: TGTGCCAGCAGCTCTAACGGTGCGAGGGGTGCTGAAGCTTTCTTT.

V usage is TRBV4-3 and J usage is TRBJ2-3; tentative D call: TRBD2 (6 bases). The CDR3 contains 16 residues. Germline values: CDR1 LGHNA, CDR2 YSLEER. V was clipped by 0 bases and J by 2 bases, with 12 bases between them. The CDR3, as DNA: TGCGCCAGCAGCCAAGATTGGGGCGGGAACACAGATACGCAGTATTTT. This sequence encodes CASSQDWGGNTDTQYF.

Only a few counts were recorded for this clonotype. The rearrangement links TRBV12-3 or TRBV12-4 to TRBJ1-1; no definite D call. With 5 bases removed from V and 11 bases from J, the gap between germline ends came to 12 bases. This CDR3 is 11 amino acids long. In DNA, the CDR3 is TGTGCCAGCAGTCAACTAGCCGAGGCTTTCTTT. This gives the protein CASSQLAEAFF.

The sample holds many counts of this clonotype. CDR3: CASSPLAGALYEQYF. In DNA form, the CDR3 reads TGTGCCAGCAGCCCCCTAGCGGGAGCCTTATACGAGCAGTACTTC. This chain uses TRBV7-2 with TRBJ2-7; 10 positions match TRBD2. Germline loops: CDR1 SGHTA, CDR2 FQGNSA. This CDR3 is 15 amino acids long. Losses at the gene ends were 5 bases for V and 4 bases for J; bases not matched to a gene: 8.

This rearrangement joins TRBV29-1 to TRBJ1-4, with TRBD1 as a possible D gene (6 bases). The germline gives CDR1 SQVTM, CDR2 ANQGSEA. The CDR3 covers 15 residues. Trimming took off 7 bases at V and 8 bases at J, with 23 bases between the two ends. For the CDR3, the DNA is TGCAGCGGCCGATCCACAGGGAGGATTGGAGAAAAACTGTTTTTT. This encodes CSGRSTGRIGEKLFF. The variable domain in full, with the rest retrieved from reference TRBV29-1 and TRBJ1-4, is SAVISQKPSRDICQRGTSLTIQCQVDSQVTMMFWYRQQPGQSLTLIATANQGSEATYESGFVIDKFPISRPNLTFSTLTVSNMSPEDSSIYLCSGRSTGRIGEKLFFGSGTQLSVL.

This clonotype was recorded at least ten times. The chain joins TRBV11-2 to TRBJ1-4; D unresolved. The CDR3 length is 16 residues. V was pared by 4 bases and J by 8 bases, with 20 bases between. Germline CDR1 SGHAT, CDR2 FQNNGV. The CDR3 DNA follows: TGTGCCAGCAGCTCTTACCGGAGTCCTAATCGGGAAAAACTGTTTTTT. It codes for CASSSYRSPNREKLFF.

At least ten counts were recorded for this clonotype. The chain has TRBV7-2 and TRBJ1-2, with D possibly being TRBD1 (5 bases). Trimming took off 0 bases at V and 3 bases at J, with 11 bases between the two ends. The CDR3 covers 15 residues. CDR1 is SGHTA and CDR2 is FQGNSA in the germline V gene. CDR3 amino acids: CASSLASRDDYGYTF. In DNA, the CDR3 is TGTGCCAGCAGCTTAGCCTCCAGGGACGACTATGGCTACACCTTC.

In the case of this clonotype: This may be a read error, as it is one base from a much larger clone. Given the absence of the conserved phenylalanine or tryptophan at the CDR3 end, a read error is likely. This rearrangement joins TRBV4-3 to TRBJ1-1; no reliable D call. The germline gives CDR1 LGHNA, CDR2 YSLEER. The CDR3 loop spans 13 amino acids. Between the trimmed V and J ends, which lost 0 bases and 5 bases, there was a span of 7 bases. CDR3 in amino acids: CASSQEWRTEAFC. The CDR3 DNA reads as TGCGCCAGCAGCCAAGAATGGAGGACTGAAGCTTTCTGT.

Many counts were recorded for this clonotype. This chain uses TRBV7-2 with TRBJ1-1, with a possible D match to TRBD1 (6 bases). The CDR3 extends over 14 amino acids. V was pared by 3 bases and J by 7 bases, with 15 bases between. Germline V gives CDR1 SGHTA, CDR2 FQGNSA. CDR3: CASSLSRDTDEAFF. The CDR3 coding sequence is TGTGCCAGCAGCTTGAGCCGGGACACCGATGAAGCTTTCTTT. The whole variable domain, filled in from reference TRBV7-2 and TRBJ1-1, reads GAGVSQSPSNKVTEKGKDVELRCDPISGHTALYWYRQSLGQGLEFLIYFQGNSAPDKSGLPSDRFSAERTGGSVSTLTIQRTQQEDSAVYLCASSLSRDTDEAFFGQGTRLTVV.

The table lists this clonotype with many counts. The rearrangement joins TRBV7-2 to TRBJ2-3; D is ambiguous. Germline lookup yields CDR1 SGHTA and CDR2 FQGNSA. The CDR3 totals 10 residues. V lost 5 bases, J lost 12 bases, and 9 bases lay in between. The CDR3 protein is CASSLSVQYF. Written as DNA, the CDR3 is TGTGCCAGCAGCCTAAGCGTACAGTATTTT.

The J gene is TRBJ1-5, the V gene TRBV27; D is possibly TRBD1 (6 bases). Trimming pared 6 bases from V and 5 bases from J, leaving 23 bases between. The CDR3 runs 17 residues. Germline loops: CDR1 MNHEY, CDR2 SMNVEV (reference sequence). The CDR3 reads CASSSIDIAQGDQPQHF. The CDR3 nucleotides read TGTGCCAGCAGCTCAATTGACATAGCACAGGGCGATCAGCCCCAGCATTTT.

This chain connects TRBV2 to TRBJ2-6, with D possibly matching TRBD2 (5 bases). Trimming cost V 6 bases and J 0 bases, with 15 bases left between them. Germline V gene sequence: CDR1 SNHLY, CDR2 FYNNEI. The CDR3 covers 17 residues. The CDR3 coding sequence is TGTGCCAGCAGGAAAAGCGGTACTAGCTCTGGGGCCAACGTCCTGACTTTC. This codes for CASRKSGTSSGANVLTF.

This clonotype has a count of ten or more. This sequence joins TRBV7-8 and TRBJ2-7; no clear D. V was shortened by 1 base and J by 0 bases, with 7 bases between the two germline ends. This CDR3 spans 14 amino acids. Germline CDR1 and CDR2: SGHVS and FQNEAQ. The CDR3 DNA reads as TGTGCCAGCAGCTTAGATTCCCTCTCCTACGAGCAGTACTTC. Translation gives CASSLDSLSYEQYF. The variable domain in full, completed from reference TRBV7-8 and TRBJ2-7, reads GAGVSQSPRYKVAKRGQDVALRCDPISGHVSLFWYQQALGQGPEFLTYFQNEAQLDKSGLPSDRFFAERPEGSVSTLKIQRTQQEDSAVYLCASSLDSLSYEQYFGPGTRLTVT.

The gene calls are TRBV3-1 and TRBJ2-1; 7 bases match TRBD2. J gave up 6 bases and V 2 bases, and 7 bases lay outside the gene matches. CDR3 size: 15 residues. Germline-derived CDR1 and CDR2 are LGHDT and YNNKEL (reference sequence). The CDR3 loop is CASSQYNRLANEQFF. Here the CDR3 DNA reads TGTGCCAGCAGCCAATACAATAGACTAGCCAATGAGCAGTTCTTC.

The gene calls are TRBV25-1 and TRBJ1-2; possible D gene TRBD1, 5 bases. Deletions cut 11 bases from V and 8 bases from J, with 15 bases between. Germline V gives CDR1 MGHDK, CDR2 SYGVNS. CDR3 length: 11 amino acids. CDR3 amino acids: CAPPGGEGYTF. The CDR3, as DNA: TGTGCCCCCCCTGGGGGAGAAGGCTACACCTTC.

This clonotype was seen more than once but under ten times. This rearrangement joins TRBV28 to TRBJ1-1, with a weak D call TRBD1 (6 bases). Germline V gene data show CDR1 as MDHEN and CDR2 as SYDVKM. V was pared by 6 bases and J by 6 bases, with 8 bases between. CDR3 length equals 11 residues. The CDR3 DNA follows: TGTGCCAGCAGAACAGGGCCTGAAGCTTTCTTT. Translated: CASRTGPEAFF. Based on the CDR3 plus reference TRBV28 and TRBJ1-1, the full variable domain is DVKVTQSSRYLVKRTGEKVFLECVQDMDHENMFWYRQDPGLGLRLIYFSYDVKMKEKGDIPEGYSVSREKKERFSLILESASTNQTSMYLCASRTGPEAFFGQGTRLTVV.